Sequencing of this TCR beta chain was carried out in a study of T cells in Graves' hyperthyroidism and ophthalmopathy. RNA transcripts yielded amplified TCR beta CDR3 regions. The TCR CDR3 was amplified in a first-round RT-PCR using the HTBI primer set. MiXCR, applied by TCRdb to the multiplex PCR reads, yields one record per CDR3 protein. Here the sample spans almost 500,000 distinct CDR3 sequences, under 25% being singletons. Sequencing was done on a sample of blood. The receptor was derived from a woman in her 70s with Graves' ophthalmopathy.

The chain's CDR3 is CASSPGVSGSTDTQYF. CDR3 in DNA: TGTGCCAGCAGTCCAGGGGTTAGCGGGAGCACAGATACGCAGTATTTT. The rearrangement uses TRBV7-2 and TRBJ2-3; D possibly corresponds to TRBD2 (7 bases). Germline V gives CDR1 SGHTA, CDR2 FQGNSA. With 6 bases removed from V and 0 bases from J, the gap between germline ends came to 16 bases. CDR3 length: 16 residues.